Presented here are 20 T cell receptor beta chains from one specimen sequenced in a study of T-cell reconstitution after alpha-beta-depleted transplantation in children (dated by TCRdb to about 2016). The library was prepared using PCR. The sequencer listed for this sample is Illumina HiSeq 2500. Molecular barcoding was employed in the preparation of TCR libraries, with unique molecular identifiers being used to normalize TCRbeta repertoire quantification. TCRdb trimmed public reads at Q25 via fastp, called clones via MiXCR and kept in-frame beta chains. Each CDR3 protein gets just one entry, which takes the most common genes and DNA from the rows behind it. Recorded for this sample are about a million distinct CDR3 sequences; roughly 31% of them occurred a single time. Over 25% of the sample goes to the ten largest clones. According to the study, the label for this sample's treatment or condition signals: allogeneic hematopoietic cell transplantation with graft depleted of TCRalphabeta T cells and CD19 B cells.

The material was PBMCs, mostly from graft donor cells, obtained 360 days after TCRalphabeta/CD19-depleted stem cell transplant. These receptors all stem from a boy in the first two years of life who had a stem cell transplant for SCID, so the T cells may come from the graft donor.

The chain has TRBV4-1 and TRBJ2-7; D is uncertain. V lost 5 bases and J 0 bases, leaving 11 bases between the germline ends. The CDR3 has 14 residues. CDR1 and CDR2 (germline): MGHRA, YSYEKL. The CDR3 DNA is TGCGCCAGCAGCTCCCAGATTCACTCCTACGAGCAGTACTTC. Amino acids: CASSSQIHSYEQYF.

The chain has TRBV13 and TRBJ1-5, with 7 positions matching TRBD1. The ends lost 5 bases at V and 1 base at J; junction bases unmatched: 14. The germline CDR1 and CDR2 sequences are PRHDT and FYEKMQ (reference sequence). The CDR3 sequence is 18 residues long. This CDR3 is CASSDRDIAYWSNQPQHF. Written as DNA, the CDR3 is TGTGCCAGCAGCGACAGGGACATAGCGTATTGGAGCAATCAGCCCCAGCATTTT.

The V and J genes are TRBV7-9 and TRBJ1-5; D gene unclear. CDR1 is SEHNR and CDR2 is FQNEAQ in the germline V gene (reference sequence). The CDR3 extends over 13 amino acids. The V and J ends lost 2 bases and 9 bases respectively, with 11 bases between them. DNA for the CDR3: TGTGCCAGCAGCTTACAGGCTGCAAGGCCCCAGCATTTT. Encoded protein: CASSLQAARPQHF.

The J gene is TRBJ1-1, the V gene TRBV25-1, with a weak D call TRBD1 (6 bases). The germline gives CDR1 MGHDK, CDR2 SYGVNS. With 6 bases removed from V and 3 bases from J, the gap between germline ends came to 17 bases. The CDR3 totals 15 residues. The CDR3 DNA sequence: TGTGCCAGCAGACAAAACGGGGGCGCGTACACTGAAGCTTTCTTT. This codes for CASRQNGGAYTEAFF.

This sequence joins TRBV29-1 and TRBJ1-1; no reliable D call. Germline assignment: CDR1 SQVTM and CDR2 ANQGSEA. The CDR3 contains 15 residues. V lost 3 bases and J lost 0, with 14 bases in between. This chain's CDR3 is CSVDGTDFMNTEAFF. In DNA, the CDR3 is TGCAGCGTTGACGGCACGGATTTTATGAACACTGAAGCTTTCTTT.

This clonotype was counted a few times. The J gene is TRBJ2-1, the V gene TRBV20-1; 9 bases align to TRBD2. The CDR3 runs to 18 residues. From germline, CDR1 is DFQATT and CDR2 SNEGSKA (reference sequence). V was clipped by 0 bases and J by 3 bases; unmatched bases: 12. CDR3 sequence: CSARDYGLGRGGYNEQFF. The DNA of the CDR3 is TGCAGTGCTAGAGATTATGGATTAGGGCGGGGGGGCTACAATGAGCAGTTCTTC.

CDR3 nucleotide sequence: TGCGCCAGCAGCCACCGGTTCCCCGGCTCAAACTATGGCTACACCTTC. Residues: CASSHRFPGSNYGYTF. This chain joins TRBV4-1 and TRBJ1-2; no clear D gene. The germline CDR1 and CDR2 sequences are MGHRA and YSYEKL. Trimming removed 3 bases at V and 2 bases at J, with 16 bases between. The CDR3 consists of 16 residues.

The chain joins TRBV6-5 to TRBJ2-1; D uncertain. CDR3 length equals 14 residues. Germline V gene lookup returns CDR1 MNHEY and CDR2 SVGAGI. V lost 1 base to trimming and J lost 7 bases, with 11 bases between them. As DNA, the CDR3 is TGTGCCAGCAGTTACTTGACCGCGCATAATGAGCAGTTCTTC. Its protein is CASSYLTAHNEQFF.

This clonotype was detected only a few times. The J gene is TRBJ2-3, the V gene TRBV7-9; 13 bases agree with TRBD2. The germline V gene encodes CDR1 SEHNR and CDR2 FQNEAQ (reference sequence). The CDR3 extends over 15 amino acids. Trimming at V came to 5 bases and at J to 4 bases, leaving 3 bases not matched to a gene. CDR3 in amino acids: CASSQGTSGADTQYF. CDR3 DNA sequence: TGTGCCAGCAGCCAGGGGACTAGCGGGGCAGATACGCAGTATTTT.

The chain couples TRBV9 to TRBJ2-3; D unclear. The germline V gene encodes CDR1 SGDLS and CDR2 YYNGEE. Trimming stripped 0 bases from V and 2 bases from J, with 7 bases between. The CDR3 has 14 residues. This CDR3 is CASSVDGYTDTQYF. Written as DNA, the CDR3 is TGTGCCAGCAGCGTAGACGGCTACACAGATACGCAGTATTTT.

In its sample, this clonotype was seen a few times. The chain uses TRBV4-2 and TRBJ2-7; 8 nucleotides line up with TRBD2. The CDR3 loop spans 16 amino acids. Germline CDR1 and CDR2: LGHNA and YNFKEQ. With 5 bases clipped from V and 4 bases from J, the junction kept 13 bases outside the gene matches. The CDR3 bases are TGTGCCAGCAGCGTAAGCGGGACTAGTGACAGATACGAGCAGTACTTC. Its translation: CASSVSGTSDRYEQYF.

The rearrangement uses TRBV29-1 and TRBJ1-1; no firm D call. Deletions cut 5 bases from V and 1 base from J, with 8 bases between. The CDR3 has 12 amino acids. Germline lookup yields CDR1 SQVTM and CDR2 ANQGSEA. The CDR3 DNA is TGCAGCGTTCGGGCGGGGAACACTGAAGCTTTCTTT. As protein: CSVRAGNTEAFF.

The rearrangement uses TRBV4-1 and TRBJ2-7; 8 nucleotides agree with TRBD1. V lost 2 bases, J lost 0 bases, and 3 bases stayed unmatched. The CDR3 spans 15 residues. Germline assignment: CDR1 MGHRA and CDR2 YSYEKL. The DNA for the CDR3 is TGCGCCAGCAGCCAACCGGGACAGGCCTCCTACGAGCAGTACTTC. Amino acids: CASSQPGQASYEQYF.

The chain employs TRBV7-2 and TRBJ1-1; no reliable D call. The CDR3 consists of 15 residues. V was trimmed by 3 bases and J by 5 bases, leaving 16 bases between them. CDR1 is SGHTA and CDR2 is FQGNSA in the germline V gene. DNA of the CDR3: TGTGCCAGCAGCTTCAGGACCAGCTTTGGGACTGAAGCTTTCTTT. It codes for CASSFRTSFGTEAFF.

The chain is built from TRBV7-7 and TRBJ2-1, with TRBD2 as a possible D gene (6 bases). CDR3 size: 13 residues. V was shortened by 6 bases and J by 8 bases, with 14 bases between the two germline ends. Per germline, CDR1 SSHAT and CDR2 FNYEAQ (reference sequence). CDR3 amino acids: CASSSGVRDEQFF. The CDR3 DNA sequence: TGTGCCAGCAGTTCGGGGGTTAGGGATGAGCAGTTCTTC.

The V call is TRBV28, the J call TRBJ1-5; no reliable D call. With 3 bases removed from V and 8 bases from J, the gap between germline ends came to 11 bases. CDR1 is MDHEN and CDR2 is SYDVKM in the germline V gene. This CDR3 has 13 amino acids. CDR3 nucleotide sequence: TGTGCCAGCAGTTTCCCCCTACTGAAGCCCCAGCATTTT. As protein: CASSFPLLKPQHF.

The chain is built from TRBV10-3 and TRBJ2-4; D is undetermined. Trimming left V 4 bases short and J 5 bases short, with 6 bases between. CDR3 length: 12 residues. CDR1 and CDR2 from the germline V gene are ENHRY and SYGVKD. For the CDR3, the DNA is TGTGCCATCAGTGCCACCGAAAACATTCAGTACTTC. Residues: CAISATENIQYF.

This clonotype occurred a few times. This chain links TRBV28 with TRBJ2-7; possible D gene TRBD1, 6 bases. The CDR3 contains 12 residues. V was shortened by 5 bases and J by 4 bases, with 9 bases between the two germline ends. Per germline, CDR1 MDHEN and CDR2 SYDVKM. The CDR3 loop is CASSNTGYEQYF. Here the CDR3 DNA reads TGTGCCAGCAGTAATACAGGGTACGAGCAGTACTTC.

This chain links TRBV6-5 with TRBJ1-2; the D is unclear. The germline CDR1 and CDR2 sequences are MNHEY and SVGAGI. V was shortened by 0 bases and J by 4 bases, with 6 bases between the two germline ends. The CDR3 covers 13 residues. The CDR3 nucleotides are TGTGCCAGCAGTTACTCGTCTTCCTATGGCTACACCTTC. Amino acid sequence: CASSYSSSYGYTF.

The chain employs TRBV7-9 and TRBJ2-7; 9 nucleotides line up with TRBD2. Trimming removed 0 bases from V and 3 bases from J; junction bases left unmatched: 3. Per the germline V gene, CDR1 is SEHNR and CDR2 is FQNEAQ (reference sequence). The CDR3 sequence is 15 residues long. CDR3: CASSLAAGGLYEQYF. The CDR3 coding sequence is TGTGCCAGCAGCTTAGCCGCGGGGGGGCTCTACGAGCAGTACTTC.